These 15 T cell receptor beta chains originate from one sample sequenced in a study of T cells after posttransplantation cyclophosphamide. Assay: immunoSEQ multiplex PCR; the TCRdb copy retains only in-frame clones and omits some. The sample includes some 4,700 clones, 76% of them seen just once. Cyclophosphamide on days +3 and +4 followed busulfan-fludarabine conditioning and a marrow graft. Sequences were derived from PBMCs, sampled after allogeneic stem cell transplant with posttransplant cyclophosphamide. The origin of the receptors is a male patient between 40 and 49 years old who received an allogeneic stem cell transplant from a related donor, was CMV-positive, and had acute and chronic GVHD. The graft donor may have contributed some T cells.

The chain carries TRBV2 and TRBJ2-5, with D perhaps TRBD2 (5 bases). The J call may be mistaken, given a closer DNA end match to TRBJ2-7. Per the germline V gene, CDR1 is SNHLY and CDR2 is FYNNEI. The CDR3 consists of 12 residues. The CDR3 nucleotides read TGTGCCAGCAGTGCGAGGGACTACGAGCAGTACTTC. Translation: CASSARDYEQYF.

CDR3: CAWREGGQPQHF. The CDR3 DNA sequence: TGTGCCTGGAGAGAAGGGGGTCAGCCCCAGCATTTT. J is TRBJ1-5 and V is TRBV30; D may be TRBD1 (6 bases). Germline CDR1 reads GTSNPN; CDR2 reads SVGIG (reference sequence). V lost 3 bases and J 6 bases, leaving 9 bases between the germline ends. The CDR3 totals 12 residues.

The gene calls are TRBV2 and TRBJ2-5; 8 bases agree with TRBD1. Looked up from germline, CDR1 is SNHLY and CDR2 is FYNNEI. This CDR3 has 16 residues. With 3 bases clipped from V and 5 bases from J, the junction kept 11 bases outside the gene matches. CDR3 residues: CASSDIGQGFGETQYF. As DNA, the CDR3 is TGTGCCAGCAGTGATATTGGACAGGGTTTCGGTGAGACCCAGTACTTC.

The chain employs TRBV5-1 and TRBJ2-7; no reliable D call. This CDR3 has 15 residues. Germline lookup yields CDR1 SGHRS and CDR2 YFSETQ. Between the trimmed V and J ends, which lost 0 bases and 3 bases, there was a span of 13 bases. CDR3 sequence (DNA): TGCGCCAGCAGCTTGGATGTTAGCTCCTACTACGAGCAGTACTTC. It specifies CASSLDVSSYYEQYF.

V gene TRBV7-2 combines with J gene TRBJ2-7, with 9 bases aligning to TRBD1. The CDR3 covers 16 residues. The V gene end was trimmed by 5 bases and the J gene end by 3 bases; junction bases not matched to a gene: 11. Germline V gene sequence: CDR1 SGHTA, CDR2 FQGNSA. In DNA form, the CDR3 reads TGTGCCAGCAGCAGAGACAGGGGGTCAACCGACTACGAGCAGTACTTC. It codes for CASSRDRGSTDYEQYF.

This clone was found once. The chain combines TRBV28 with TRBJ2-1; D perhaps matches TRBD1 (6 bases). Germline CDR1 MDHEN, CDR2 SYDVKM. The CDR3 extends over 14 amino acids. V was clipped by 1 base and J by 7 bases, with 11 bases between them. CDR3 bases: TGTGCCAGCAGTTTATATCAGGGGTCAAATGAGCAGTTCTTC. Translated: CASSLYQGSNEQFF.

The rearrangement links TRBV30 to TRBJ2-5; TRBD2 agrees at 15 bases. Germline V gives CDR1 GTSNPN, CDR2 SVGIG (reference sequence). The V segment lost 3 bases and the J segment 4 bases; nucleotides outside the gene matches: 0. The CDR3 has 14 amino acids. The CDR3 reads CAWRGLAGGETQYF. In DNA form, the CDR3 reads TGTGCCTGGAGGGGACTAGCGGGGGGAGAGACCCAGTACTTC.

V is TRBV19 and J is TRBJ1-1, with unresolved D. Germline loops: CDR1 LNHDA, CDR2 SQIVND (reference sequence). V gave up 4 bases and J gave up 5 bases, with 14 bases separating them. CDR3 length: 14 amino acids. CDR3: CASSKHSGLTEAFF. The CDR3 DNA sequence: TGTGCCAGTAGTAAGCACTCAGGATTAACTGAAGCTTTCTTT.

The CDR3 protein is CASSRDRGTDTQYF. For the CDR3, the DNA is TGTGCCAGCAGCCGGGACAGGGGCACAGATACGCAGTATTTT. The chain recombines TRBV7-3 with TRBJ2-3; 9 nucleotides line up with TRBD1. Trimming cost V 5 bases and J 1 base; bases outside gene matches: 1. CDR1 and CDR2 from the germline V gene are SGHTA and FQGTGA. The CDR3 loop spans 14 amino acids. Based on the CDR3 plus reference TRBV7-3 and TRBJ2-3, the full variable domain is GAGVSQTPSNKVTEKGKYVELRCDPISGHTALYWYRQSLGQGPEFLIYFQGTGAADDSGLPNDRFFAVRPEGSVSTLKIQRTERGDSAVYLCASSRDRGTDTQYFGPGTRLTVL.

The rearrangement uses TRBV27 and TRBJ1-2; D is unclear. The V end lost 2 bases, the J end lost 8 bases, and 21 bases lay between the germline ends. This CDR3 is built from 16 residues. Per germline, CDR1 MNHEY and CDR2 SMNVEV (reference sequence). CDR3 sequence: CASSLMGSGPSGGYTF. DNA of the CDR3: TGTGCCAGCAGTTTAATGGGCTCGGGCCCCTCGGGAGGCTACACCTTC.

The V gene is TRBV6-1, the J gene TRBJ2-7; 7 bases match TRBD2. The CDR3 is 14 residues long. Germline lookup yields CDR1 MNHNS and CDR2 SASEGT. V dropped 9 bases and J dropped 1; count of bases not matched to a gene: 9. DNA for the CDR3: TGTGCCAGTCGGCGGGAGATAATGTCCTACGAGCAGTACTTC. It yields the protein CASRREIMSYEQYF.

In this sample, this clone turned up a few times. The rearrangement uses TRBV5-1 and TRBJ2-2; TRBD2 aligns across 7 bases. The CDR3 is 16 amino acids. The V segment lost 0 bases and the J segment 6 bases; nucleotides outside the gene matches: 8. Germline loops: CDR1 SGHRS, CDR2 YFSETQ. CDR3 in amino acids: CASSLDVGGSAGELFF. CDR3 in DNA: TGCGCCAGCAGCTTGGACGTCGGGGGGAGCGCCGGGGAGCTGTTTTTT. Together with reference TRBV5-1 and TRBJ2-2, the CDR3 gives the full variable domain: KAGVTQTPRYLIKTRGQQVTLSCSPISGHRSVSWYQQTPGQGLQFLFEYFSETQRNKGNFPGRFSGRQFSNSRSEMNVSTLELGDSALYLCASSLDVGGSAGELFFGEGSRLTVL.

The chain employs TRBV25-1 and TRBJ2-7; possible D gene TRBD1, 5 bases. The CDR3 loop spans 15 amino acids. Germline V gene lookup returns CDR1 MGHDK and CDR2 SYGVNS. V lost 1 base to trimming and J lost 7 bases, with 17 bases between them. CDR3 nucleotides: TGTGCCAGCAGTGAATCAGACAGATTTACGTTAGAGCAGTACTTC. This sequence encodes CASSESDRFTLEQYF.

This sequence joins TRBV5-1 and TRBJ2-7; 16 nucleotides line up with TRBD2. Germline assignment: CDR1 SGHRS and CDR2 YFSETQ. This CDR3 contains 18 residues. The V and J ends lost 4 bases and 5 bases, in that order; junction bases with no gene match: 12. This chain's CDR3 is CASSTSPGLAGGWHEQYF. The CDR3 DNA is TGCGCCAGCAGCACTTCGCCGGGACTAGCGGGAGGGTGGCACGAGCAGTACTTC.

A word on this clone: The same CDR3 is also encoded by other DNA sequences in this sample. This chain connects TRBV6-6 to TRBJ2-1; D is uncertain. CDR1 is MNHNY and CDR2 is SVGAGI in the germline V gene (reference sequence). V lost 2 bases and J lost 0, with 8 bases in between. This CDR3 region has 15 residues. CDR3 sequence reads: CASSYAESSYNEQFF. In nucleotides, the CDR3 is TGTGCCAGCAGTTACGCAGAAAGCTCCTACAATGAGCAGTTCTTC.